Below, one T cell receptor (beta chain) is given with its context. Its specificity is not known. This sample is drawn from a study of PD-1 blockade in classical Hodgkin lymphoma. The V and J ends lost 2 bases and 4 bases respectively, with 1 base between them. CDR1 SGHTS and CDR2 YDEGEE come from the germline V gene. The CDR3 runs to 10 residues. Patients all relapsed after autologous stem cell transplantation, and there was variation in brentuximab vedotin exposure. Study findings and constraints: Patients excluded were those beginning nivolumab under 1 year after ASCT.

The data were produced by immunoSEQ multiplex PCR, yet TCRdb's version contains in-frame clones alone and is incomplete. The sample has about 150,000 clones, around four fifths seen once. The clonotype originates from a human donor with classical Hodgkin lymphoma. The sequencing here drew on peripheral blood mononuclear cells (PBMCs), taken before the second cycle of nivolumab. This sequence joins TRBV5-8 and TRBJ2-7; D gene uncertain. CDR3 protein: CASSLYEQYF. In DNA, the CDR3 is TGTGCCAGCAGCTTATACGAGCAGTACTTC.